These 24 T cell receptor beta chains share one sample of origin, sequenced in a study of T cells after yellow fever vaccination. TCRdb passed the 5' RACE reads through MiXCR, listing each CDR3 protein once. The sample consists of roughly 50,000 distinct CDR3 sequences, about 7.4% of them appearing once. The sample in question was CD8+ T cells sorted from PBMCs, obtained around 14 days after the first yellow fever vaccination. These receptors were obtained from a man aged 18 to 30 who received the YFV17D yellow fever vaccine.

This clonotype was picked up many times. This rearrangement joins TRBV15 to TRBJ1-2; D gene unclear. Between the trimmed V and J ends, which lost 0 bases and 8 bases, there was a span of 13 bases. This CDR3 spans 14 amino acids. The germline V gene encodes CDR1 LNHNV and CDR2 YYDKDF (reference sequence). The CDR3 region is CATSRDDKGRGYTF. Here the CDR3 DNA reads TGTGCCACCAGCAGAGATGACAAGGGCAGGGGCTACACCTTC.

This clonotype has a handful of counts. CDR3 protein: CASSYLWPRNTEAFF. The CDR3 region has the DNA TGTGCCAGCAGTTACCTGTGGCCCCGGAACACTGAAGCTTTCTTT. The rearrangement links TRBV27 to TRBJ1-1; D is unclear. With 4 bases removed from V and 1 base from J, the gap between germline ends came to 13 bases. The CDR3 length is 15 residues. Germline loops: CDR1 MNHEY, CDR2 SMNVEV (reference sequence).

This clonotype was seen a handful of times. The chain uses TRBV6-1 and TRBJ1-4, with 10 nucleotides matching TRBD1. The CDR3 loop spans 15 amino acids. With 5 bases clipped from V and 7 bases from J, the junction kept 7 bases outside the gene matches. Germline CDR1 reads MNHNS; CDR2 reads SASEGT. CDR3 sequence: CASSKRTGGFEKLFF. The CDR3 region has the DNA TGTGCCAGCAGTAAGCGGACAGGGGGTTTTGAAAAACTGTTTTTT.

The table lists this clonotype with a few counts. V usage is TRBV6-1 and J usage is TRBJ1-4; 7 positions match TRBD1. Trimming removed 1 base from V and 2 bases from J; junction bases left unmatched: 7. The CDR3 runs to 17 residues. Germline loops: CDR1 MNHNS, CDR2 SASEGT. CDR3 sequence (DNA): TGTGCCAGCAGTGAAGACACGACAGGGATTACTAATGAAAAACTGTTTTTT. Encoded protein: CASSEDTTGITNEKLFF.

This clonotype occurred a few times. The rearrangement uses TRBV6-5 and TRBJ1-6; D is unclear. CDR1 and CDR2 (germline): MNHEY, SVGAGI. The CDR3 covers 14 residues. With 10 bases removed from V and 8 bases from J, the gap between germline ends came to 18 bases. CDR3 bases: TGTGCCACGAACCAAGGGCCTACAGATTCACCCCTCCACTTT. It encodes CATNQGPTDSPLHF.

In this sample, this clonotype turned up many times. CDR3 residues: CASSQGTLGRETQYF. CDR3 DNA: TGTGCCAGCAGCCAAGGGACCCTAGGGCGGGAGACCCAGTACTTC. The V call is TRBV4-2, the J call TRBJ2-5; no clear D. CDR3 length: 15 residues. From germline, CDR1 is LGHNA and CDR2 YNFKEQ. V lost 1 base and J lost 5, with 14 bases in between.

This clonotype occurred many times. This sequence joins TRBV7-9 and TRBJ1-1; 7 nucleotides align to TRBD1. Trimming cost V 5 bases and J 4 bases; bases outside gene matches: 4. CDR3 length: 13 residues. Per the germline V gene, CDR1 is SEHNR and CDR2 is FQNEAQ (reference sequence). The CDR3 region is CASSRGQVTEAFF. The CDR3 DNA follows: TGTGCCAGCAGCCGAGGACAGGTCACTGAAGCTTTCTTT. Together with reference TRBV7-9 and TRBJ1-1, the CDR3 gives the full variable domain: DTGVSQNPRHKITKRGQNVTFRCDPISEHNRLYWYRQTLGQGPEFLTYFQNEAQLEKSRLLSDRFSAERPKGSFSTLEIQRTEQGDSAMYLCASSRGQVTEAFFGQGTRLTVV.

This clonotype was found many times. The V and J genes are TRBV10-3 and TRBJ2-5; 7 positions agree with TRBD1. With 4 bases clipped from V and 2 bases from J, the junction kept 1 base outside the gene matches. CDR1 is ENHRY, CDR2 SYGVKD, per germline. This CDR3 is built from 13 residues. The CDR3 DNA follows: TGTGCCATCAGTGGACAGGGTCAAGAGACCCAGTACTTC. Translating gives CAISGQGQETQYF.

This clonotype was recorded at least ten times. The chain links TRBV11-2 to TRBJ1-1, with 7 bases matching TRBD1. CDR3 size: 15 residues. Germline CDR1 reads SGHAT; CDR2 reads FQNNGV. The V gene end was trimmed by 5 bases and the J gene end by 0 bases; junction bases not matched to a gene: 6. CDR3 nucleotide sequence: TGTGCCAGCAGCACCCGGGACAGTATGAACACTGAAGCTTTCTTT. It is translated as CASSTRDSMNTEAFF.

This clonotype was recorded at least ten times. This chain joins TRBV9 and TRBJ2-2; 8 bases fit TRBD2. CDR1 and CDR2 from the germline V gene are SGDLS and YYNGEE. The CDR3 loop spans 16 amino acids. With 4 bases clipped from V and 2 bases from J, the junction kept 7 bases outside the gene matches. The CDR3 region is CASSISGGHNTGELFF. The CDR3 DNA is TGTGCCAGCAGCATAAGCGGGGGCCATAACACCGGGGAGCTGTTTTTT.

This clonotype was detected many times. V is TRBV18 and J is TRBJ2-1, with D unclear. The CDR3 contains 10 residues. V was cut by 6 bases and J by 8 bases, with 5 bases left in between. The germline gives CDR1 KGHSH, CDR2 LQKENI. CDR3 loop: CASSADEQFF. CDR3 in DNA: TGTGCCAGCTCTGCCGATGAGCAGTTCTTC.

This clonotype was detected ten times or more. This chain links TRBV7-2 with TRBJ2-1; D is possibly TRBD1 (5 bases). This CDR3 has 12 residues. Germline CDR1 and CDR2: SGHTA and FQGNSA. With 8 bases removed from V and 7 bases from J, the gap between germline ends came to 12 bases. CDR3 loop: CASHLGVNEQFF. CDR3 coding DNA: TGTGCCAGCCATTTAGGGGTGAATGAGCAGTTCTTC.

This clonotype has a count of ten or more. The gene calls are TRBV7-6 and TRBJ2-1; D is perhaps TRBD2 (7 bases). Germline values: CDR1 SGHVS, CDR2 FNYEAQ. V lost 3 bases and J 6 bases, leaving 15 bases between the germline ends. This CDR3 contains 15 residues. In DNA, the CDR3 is TGTGCCAGCAGCTTGGGGGGGCGAGGTGCCAATGAGCAGTTCTTC. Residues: CASSLGGRGANEQFF.

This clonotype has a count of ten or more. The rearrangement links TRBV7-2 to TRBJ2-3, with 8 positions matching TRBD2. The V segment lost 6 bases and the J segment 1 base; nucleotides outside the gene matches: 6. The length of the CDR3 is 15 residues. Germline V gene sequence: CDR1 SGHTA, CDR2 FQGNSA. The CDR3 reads CASRRLSGGTDTQYF. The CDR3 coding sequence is TGTGCCAGCAGGCGTCTTAGCGGGGGCACAGATACGCAGTATTTT.

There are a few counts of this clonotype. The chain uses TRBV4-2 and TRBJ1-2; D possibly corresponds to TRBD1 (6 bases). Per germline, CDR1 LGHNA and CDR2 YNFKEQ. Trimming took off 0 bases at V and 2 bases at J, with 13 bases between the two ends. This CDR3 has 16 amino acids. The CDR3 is CASSQEGGLGNYGYTF. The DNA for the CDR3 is TGTGCCAGCAGCCAAGAGGGGGGCCTTGGGAACTATGGCTACACCTTC.

Here the CDR3 reads CASSTGANSPLHF. As DNA, the CDR3 is TGTGCCAGCAGCACCGGGGCTAATTCACCCCTCCACTTT. The V call is TRBV6-6, the J call TRBJ1-6; D possibly corresponds to TRBD1 (5 bases). CDR3 length: 13 residues. Germline loops: CDR1 MNHNY, CDR2 SVGAGI (reference sequence). V lost 6 bases to trimming and J lost 6 bases, with 9 bases between them.

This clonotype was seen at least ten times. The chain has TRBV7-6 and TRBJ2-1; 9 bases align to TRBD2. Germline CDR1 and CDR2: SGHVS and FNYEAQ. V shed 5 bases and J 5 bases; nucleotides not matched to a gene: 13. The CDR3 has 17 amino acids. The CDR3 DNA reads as TGTGCCAGCAGCCTCCTCCCCCGGGGACTAGCTAACAATGAGCAGTTCTTC. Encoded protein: CASSLLPRGLANNEQFF.

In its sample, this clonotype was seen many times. CDR3 nucleotide sequence: TGTGCCAGCACCGGGACGGGATACAATGAGCAGTTCTTC. As protein: CASTGTGYNEQFF. The chain has TRBV11-2 and TRBJ2-1; tentatively, D is TRBD1 or TRBD2 (5 bases each). V lost 7 bases and J lost 4, with 11 bases in between. There are 13 residues in the CDR3. Germline V gene sequence: CDR1 SGHAT, CDR2 FQNNGV. The full variable domain, with the rest looked up from reference TRBV11-2 and TRBJ2-1, is EAGVAQSPRYKIIEKRQSVAFWCNPISGHATLYWYQQILGQGPKLLIQFQNNGVVDDSQLPKDRFSAERLKGVDSTLKIQPAKLEDSAVYLCASTGTGYNEQFFGPGTRLTVL.

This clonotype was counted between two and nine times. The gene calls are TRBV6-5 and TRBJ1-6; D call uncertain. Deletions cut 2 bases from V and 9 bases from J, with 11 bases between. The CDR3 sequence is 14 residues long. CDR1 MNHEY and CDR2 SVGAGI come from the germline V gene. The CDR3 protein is CASSYRRTGSPLHF. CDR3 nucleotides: TGTGCCAGCAGTTACCGGCGGACGGGTTCACCCCTCCACTTT.

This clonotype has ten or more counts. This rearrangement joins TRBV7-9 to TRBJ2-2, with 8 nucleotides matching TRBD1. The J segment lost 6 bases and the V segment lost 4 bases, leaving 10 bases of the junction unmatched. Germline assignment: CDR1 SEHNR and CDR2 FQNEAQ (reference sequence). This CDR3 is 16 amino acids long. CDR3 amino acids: CASSSQSRGLPGELFF. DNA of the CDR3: TGTGCCAGCAGCTCCCAGTCCAGGGGGCTTCCCGGGGAGCTGTTTTTT.

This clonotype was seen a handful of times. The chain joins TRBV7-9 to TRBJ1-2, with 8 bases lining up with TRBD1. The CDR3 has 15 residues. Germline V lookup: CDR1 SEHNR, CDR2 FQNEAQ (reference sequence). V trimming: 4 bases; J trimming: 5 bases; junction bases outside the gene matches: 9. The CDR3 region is CASSSGQGSFYGYTF. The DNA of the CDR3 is TGTGCCAGCAGCTCCGGACAGGGCAGTTTTTATGGCTACACCTTC.

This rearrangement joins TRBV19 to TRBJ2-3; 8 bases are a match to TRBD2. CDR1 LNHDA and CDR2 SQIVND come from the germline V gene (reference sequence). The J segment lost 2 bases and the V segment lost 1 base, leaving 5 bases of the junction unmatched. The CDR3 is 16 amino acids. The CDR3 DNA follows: TGTGCCAGTAGTATAGTGGCGGGGGGCCCCACAGATACGCAGTATTTT. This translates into CASSIVAGGPTDTQYF.

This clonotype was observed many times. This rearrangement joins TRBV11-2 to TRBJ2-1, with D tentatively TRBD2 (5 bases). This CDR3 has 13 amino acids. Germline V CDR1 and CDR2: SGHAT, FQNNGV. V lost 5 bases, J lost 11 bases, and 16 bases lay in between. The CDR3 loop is CASSHPAGVKQFF. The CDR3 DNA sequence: TGTGCCAGCAGCCATCCGGCCGGGGTGAAGCAGTTCTTC.

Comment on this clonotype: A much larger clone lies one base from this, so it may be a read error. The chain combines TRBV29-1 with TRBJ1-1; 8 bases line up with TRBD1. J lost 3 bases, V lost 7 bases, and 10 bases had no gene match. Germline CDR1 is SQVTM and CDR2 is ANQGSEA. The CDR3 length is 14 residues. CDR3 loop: CSGGTGVMDTEAFF. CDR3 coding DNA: TGCAGCGGCGGGACAGGTGTCATGGACACTGAAGCTTTCTTT.